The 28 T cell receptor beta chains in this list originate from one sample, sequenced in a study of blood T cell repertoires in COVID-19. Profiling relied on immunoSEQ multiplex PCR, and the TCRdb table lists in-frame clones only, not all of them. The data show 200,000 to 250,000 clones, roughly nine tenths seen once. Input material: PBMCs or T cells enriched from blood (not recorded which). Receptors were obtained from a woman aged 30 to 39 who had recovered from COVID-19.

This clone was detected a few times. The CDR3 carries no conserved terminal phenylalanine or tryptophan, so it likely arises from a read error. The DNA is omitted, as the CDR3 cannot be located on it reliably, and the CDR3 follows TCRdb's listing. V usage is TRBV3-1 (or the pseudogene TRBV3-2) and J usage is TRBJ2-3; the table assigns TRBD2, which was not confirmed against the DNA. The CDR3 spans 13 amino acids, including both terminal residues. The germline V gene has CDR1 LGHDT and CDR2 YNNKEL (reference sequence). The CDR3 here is CASSQEGVAAPFL.

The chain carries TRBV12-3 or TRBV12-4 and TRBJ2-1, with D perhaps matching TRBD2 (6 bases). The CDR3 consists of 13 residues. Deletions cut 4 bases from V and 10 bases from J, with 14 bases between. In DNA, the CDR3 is TGTGCCAGCAGTTCTTCTTCAGGGAGGGAGCAGTTCTTC. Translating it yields CASSSSSGREQFF.

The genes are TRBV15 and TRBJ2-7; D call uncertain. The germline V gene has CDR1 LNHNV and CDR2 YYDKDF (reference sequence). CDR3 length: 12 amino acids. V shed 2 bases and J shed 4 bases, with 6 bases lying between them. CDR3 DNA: TGTGCCACCAGCAGACTAGGTTACGAGCAGTACTTC. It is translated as CATSRLGYEQYF. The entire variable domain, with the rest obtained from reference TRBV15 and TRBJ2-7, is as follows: DAMVIQNPRYQVTQFGKPVTLSCSQTLNHNVMYWYQQKSSQAPKLLFHYYDKDFNNEADTPDNFQSRRPNTSFCFLDIRSPGLGDTAMYLCATSRLGYEQYFGPGTRLTVT.

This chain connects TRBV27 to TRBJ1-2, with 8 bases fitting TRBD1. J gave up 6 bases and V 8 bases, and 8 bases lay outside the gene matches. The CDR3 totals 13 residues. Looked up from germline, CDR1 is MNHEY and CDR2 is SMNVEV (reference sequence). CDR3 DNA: TGTGCCAGCGGATACAGGGGGAGTGATGGCTACACCTTC. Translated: CASGYRGSDGYTF.

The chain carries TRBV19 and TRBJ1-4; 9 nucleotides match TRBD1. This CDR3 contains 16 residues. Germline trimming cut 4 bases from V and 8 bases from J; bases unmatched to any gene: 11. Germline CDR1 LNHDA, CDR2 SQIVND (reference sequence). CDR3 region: CASSTLQGAGWEKLFF. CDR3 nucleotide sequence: TGTGCCAGTAGTACCCTACAGGGGGCAGGATGGGAAAAACTGTTTTTT. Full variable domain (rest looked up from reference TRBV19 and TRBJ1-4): DGGITQSPKYLFRKEGQNVTLSCEQNLNHDAMYWYRQDPGQGLRLIYYSQIVNDFQKGDIAEGYSVSREKKESFPLTVTSAQKNPTAFYLCASSTLQGAGWEKLFFGSGTQLSVL.

CDR3 coding DNA: TGTGCCAGCAGTTACTCCCAGACAGGGGGGTATGGCTACACCTTC. This codes for CASSYSQTGGYGYTF. The rearrangement uses TRBV6-5 and TRBJ1-2, with 9 positions matching TRBD1. The V and J ends lost 0 bases and 5 bases, in that order; junction bases with no gene match: 4. Germline values: CDR1 MNHEY, CDR2 SVGAGI. The CDR3 is 15 residues long.

The CDR3 loop reads CASSLLTTPNNYGYTF. CDR3 nucleotides: TGTGCCAGCAGCTTACTAACCACTCCCAACAACTATGGCTACACCTTC. The genes are TRBV7-9 and TRBJ1-2; D not resolved. The CDR3 has 16 residues. The V gene's germline CDR1 is SEHNR and CDR2 FQNEAQ (reference sequence). V lost 2 bases to trimming and J lost 2 bases, with 15 bases between them.

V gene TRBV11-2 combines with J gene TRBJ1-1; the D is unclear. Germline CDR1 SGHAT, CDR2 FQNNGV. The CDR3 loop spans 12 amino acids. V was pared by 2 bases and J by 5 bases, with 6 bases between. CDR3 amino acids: CASSLSGTEAFF. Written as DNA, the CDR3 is TGTGCCAGCAGCTTATCGGGAACTGAAGCTTTCTTT.

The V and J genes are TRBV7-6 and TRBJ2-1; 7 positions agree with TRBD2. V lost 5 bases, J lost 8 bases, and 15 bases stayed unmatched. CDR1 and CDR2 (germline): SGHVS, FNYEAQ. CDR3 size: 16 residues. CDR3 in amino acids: CASSTPGLVTSHEQFF. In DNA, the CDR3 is TGTGCCAGCAGCACCCCCGGACTAGTCACGTCCCATGAGCAGTTCTTC.

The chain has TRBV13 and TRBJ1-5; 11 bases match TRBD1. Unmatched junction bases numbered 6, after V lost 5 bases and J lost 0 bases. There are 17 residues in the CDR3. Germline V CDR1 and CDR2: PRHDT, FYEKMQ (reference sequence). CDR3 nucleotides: TGTGCCAGCAGCGCCGGGACAGGGGGAAATAGCAATCAGCCCCAGCATTTT. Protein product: CASSAGTGGNSNQPQHF.

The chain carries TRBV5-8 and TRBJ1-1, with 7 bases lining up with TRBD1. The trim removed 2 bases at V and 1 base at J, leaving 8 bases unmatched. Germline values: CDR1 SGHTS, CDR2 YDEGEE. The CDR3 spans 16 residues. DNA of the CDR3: TGTGCCAGCAGCTTCCTCGTGGGACAGTGGAACACTGAAGCTTTCTTT. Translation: CASSFLVGQWNTEAFF. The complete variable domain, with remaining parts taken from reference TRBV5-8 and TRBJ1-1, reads EAGVTQSPTHLIKTRGQQATLRCSPISGHTSVYWYQQALGLGLQFLLWYDEGEERNRGNFPPRFSGRQFPNYSSELNVNALELEDSALYLCASSFLVGQWNTEAFFGQGTRLTVV.

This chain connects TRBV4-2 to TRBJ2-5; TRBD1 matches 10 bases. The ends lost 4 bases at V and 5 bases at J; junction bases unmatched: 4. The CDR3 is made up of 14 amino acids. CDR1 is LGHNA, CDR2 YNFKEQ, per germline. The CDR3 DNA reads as TGTGCCAGCAGCCCTCAGGACAGGGGGGAGACCCAGTACTTC. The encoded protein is CASSPQDRGETQYF.

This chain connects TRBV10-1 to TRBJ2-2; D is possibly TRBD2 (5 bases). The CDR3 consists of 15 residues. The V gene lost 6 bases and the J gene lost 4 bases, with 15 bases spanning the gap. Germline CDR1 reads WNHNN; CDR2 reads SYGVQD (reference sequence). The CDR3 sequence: CASSPPEGVTGELFF. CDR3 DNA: TGCGCCAGCAGCCCCCCCGAGGGTGTCACCGGGGAGCTGTTTTTT.

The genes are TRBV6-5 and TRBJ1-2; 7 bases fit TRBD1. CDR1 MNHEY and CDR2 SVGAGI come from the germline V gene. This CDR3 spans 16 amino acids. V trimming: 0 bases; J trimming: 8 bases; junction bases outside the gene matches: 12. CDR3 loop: CASSYSGGPTGRGYTF. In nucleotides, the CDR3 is TGTGCCAGCAGTTACTCTGGGGGACCGACAGGGCGGGGCTACACCTTC.

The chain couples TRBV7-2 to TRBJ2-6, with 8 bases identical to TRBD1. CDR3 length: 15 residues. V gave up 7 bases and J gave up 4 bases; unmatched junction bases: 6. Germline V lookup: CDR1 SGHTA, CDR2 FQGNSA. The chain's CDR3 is CASTWTGTGANVLTF. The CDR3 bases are TGTGCCAGCACCTGGACAGGGACCGGGGCCAACGTCCTGACTTTC.

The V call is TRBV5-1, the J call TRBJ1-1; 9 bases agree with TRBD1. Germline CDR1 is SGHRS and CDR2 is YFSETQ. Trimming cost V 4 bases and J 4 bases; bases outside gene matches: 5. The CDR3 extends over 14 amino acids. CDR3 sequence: CASSVGQGITEAFF. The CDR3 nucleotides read TGCGCCAGCAGCGTTGGACAGGGGATCACTGAAGCTTTCTTT.

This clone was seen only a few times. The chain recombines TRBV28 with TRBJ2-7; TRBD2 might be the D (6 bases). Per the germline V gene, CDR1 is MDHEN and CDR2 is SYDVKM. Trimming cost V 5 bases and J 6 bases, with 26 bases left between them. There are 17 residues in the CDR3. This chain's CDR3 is CASSPPVHAGTPREQYF. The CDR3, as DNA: TGTGCCAGCAGTCCCCCGGTCCACGCGGGGACCCCTCGCGAGCAGTACTTC.

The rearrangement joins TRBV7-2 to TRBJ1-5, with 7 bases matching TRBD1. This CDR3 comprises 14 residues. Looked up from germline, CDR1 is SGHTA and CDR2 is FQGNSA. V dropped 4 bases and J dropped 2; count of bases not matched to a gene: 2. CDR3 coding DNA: TGTGCCAGCAGCTGGGGGACAGGCAATCAGCCCCAGCATTTT. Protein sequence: CASSWGTGNQPQHF.

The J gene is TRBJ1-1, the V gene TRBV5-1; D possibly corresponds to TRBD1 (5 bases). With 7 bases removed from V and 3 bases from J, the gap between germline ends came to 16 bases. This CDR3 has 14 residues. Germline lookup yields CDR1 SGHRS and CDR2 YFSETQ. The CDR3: CASGEAGSYTEAFF. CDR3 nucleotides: TGCGCCAGCGGTGAGGCAGGGTCGTACACTGAAGCTTTCTTT.

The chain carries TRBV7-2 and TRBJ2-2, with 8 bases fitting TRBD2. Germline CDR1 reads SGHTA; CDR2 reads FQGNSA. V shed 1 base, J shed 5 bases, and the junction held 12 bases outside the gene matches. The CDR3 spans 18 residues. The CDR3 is CASSLVRQGGGYTGELFF. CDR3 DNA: TGTGCCAGCAGCTTAGTGCGGCAGGGCGGGGGGTATACCGGGGAGCTGTTTTTT.

The CDR3 DNA follows: TGTGCCATCAGTGAGTTCGGGACACTAAGCTCCTATAATTCACCCCTCCACTTT. It encodes CAISEFGTLSSYNSPLHF. This chain uses TRBV10-3 with TRBJ1-6; tentatively, D is TRBD1 (6 bases). This CDR3 region has 18 residues. Germline loops: CDR1 ENHRY, CDR2 SYGVKD. Deletions cut 1 base from V and 0 bases from J, with 13 bases between.

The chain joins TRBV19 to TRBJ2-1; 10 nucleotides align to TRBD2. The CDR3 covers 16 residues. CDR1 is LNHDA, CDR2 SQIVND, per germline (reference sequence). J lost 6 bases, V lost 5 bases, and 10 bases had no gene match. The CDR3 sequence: CASSPTLAGETNEQFF. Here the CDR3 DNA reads TGTGCCAGTAGTCCTACCCTAGCGGGAGAGACCAATGAGCAGTTCTTC.

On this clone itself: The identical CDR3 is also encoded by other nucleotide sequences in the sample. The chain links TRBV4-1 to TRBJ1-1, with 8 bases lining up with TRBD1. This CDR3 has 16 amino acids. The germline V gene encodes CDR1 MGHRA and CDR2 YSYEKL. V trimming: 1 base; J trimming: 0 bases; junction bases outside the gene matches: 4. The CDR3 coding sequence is TGCGCCAGCAGCCAAGTAGGACAGGGATTGAACACTGAAGCTTTCTTT. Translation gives CASSQVGQGLNTEAFF.

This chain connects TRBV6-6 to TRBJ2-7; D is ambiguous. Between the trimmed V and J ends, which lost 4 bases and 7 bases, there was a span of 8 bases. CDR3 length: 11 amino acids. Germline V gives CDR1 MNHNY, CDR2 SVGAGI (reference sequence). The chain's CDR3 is CASSSSREQYF. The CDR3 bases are TGTGCCAGCAGTTCCTCGCGGGAGCAGTACTTC.

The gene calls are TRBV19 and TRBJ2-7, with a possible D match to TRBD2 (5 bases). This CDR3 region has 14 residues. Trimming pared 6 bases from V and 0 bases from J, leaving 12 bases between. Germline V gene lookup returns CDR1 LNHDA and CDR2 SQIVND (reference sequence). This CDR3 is CASSATRGSYEQYF. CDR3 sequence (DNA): TGTGCCAGTAGCGCCACCCGGGGCTCCTACGAGCAGTACTTC.

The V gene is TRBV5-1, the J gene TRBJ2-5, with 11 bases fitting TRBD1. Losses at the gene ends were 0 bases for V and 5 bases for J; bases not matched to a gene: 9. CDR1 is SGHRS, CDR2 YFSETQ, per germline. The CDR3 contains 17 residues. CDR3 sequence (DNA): TGCGCCAGCAGCTTGGGAACCGGGACAGGGGGTTGGGAGACCCAGTACTTC. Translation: CASSLGTGTGGWETQYF.

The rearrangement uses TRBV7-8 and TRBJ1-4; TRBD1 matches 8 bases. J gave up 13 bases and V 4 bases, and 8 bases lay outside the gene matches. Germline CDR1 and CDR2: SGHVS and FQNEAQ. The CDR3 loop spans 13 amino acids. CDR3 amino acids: CASSWGQESGLFF. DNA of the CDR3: TGTGCCAGCAGCTGGGGACAGGAAAGTGGACTGTTTTTT.

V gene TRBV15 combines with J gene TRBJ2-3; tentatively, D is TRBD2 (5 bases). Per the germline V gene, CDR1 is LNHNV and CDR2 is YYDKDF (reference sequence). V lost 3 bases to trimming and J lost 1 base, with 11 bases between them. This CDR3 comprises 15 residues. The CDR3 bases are TGTGCCACCAGCAGGGCGGGTCTACGCACAGATACGCAGTATTTT. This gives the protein CATSRAGLRTDTQYF.